This T cell receptor beta chain appears in the sequencing data of a study of CD8 T cells in Susac syndrome. Reverse transcription of roughly 0.45 to 1 ug RNA was performed with random hexamers. Amplification of TCR beta CDR3 used immunoSEQ multiplex PCR across 54 Vbeta and 13 Jbeta. TCRdb called the immunoSEQ multiplex PCR reads again in MiXCR, with one record for every CDR3 protein. The sample has roughly 120,000 distinct CDR3 sequences; about 94% are singletons. The study sequenced TCR beta in blood CD8+ and CD4+ T cells. TEMRA cells were FACS-enriched, and CD8+ and CD4+ T cells were isolated negatively. The germline V gene has CDR1 SGHRS and CDR2 YFSETQ. This CDR3 is 16 amino acids long. The V segment lost 8 bases and the J segment 2 bases; nucleotides outside the gene matches: 13.

The chain couples TRBV5-1 to TRBJ2-5, with 9 bases lining up with TRBD2. The specimen was CD4+ T cells from PBMCs. The origin of this receptor is a human donor with multiple sclerosis. Written as DNA, the CDR3 is TGCGCCAGTACGGAGGGCCCGACTAGCGGACAAGAGACCCAGTACTTC. This sequence encodes CASTEGPTSGQETQYF.